The sequence of this T cell receptor beta chain was determined in a study of blood T cell repertoires in COVID-19. Study summary: Both acute and convalescent COVID-19 samples were obtained from the United States, Italy and Spain.

Authors' methods: The authors estimated nucleated cell counts from reference gene primer amplification. TCRdb's copy holds only in-frame clones and misses some; the assay was immunoSEQ multiplex PCR. The V and J calls and clone size were taken over from that table, and D and trimming were inferred from the DNA. The repertoire consists of around 100,000 clones, with around 87% occurring once and the leading ten covering about 16%. Trimming cost V 5 bases and J 2 bases; bases outside gene matches: 9. The germline V gene has CDR1 SNHLY and CDR2 FYNNEI. This CDR3 is built from 16 residues. Sequenced: peripheral blood. The genes are TRBV2 and TRBJ2-3, with 8 bases identical to TRBD1. This receptor was identified in a human donor in a cohort sampled during active COVID-19. The DNA of the CDR3 is TGTGCCAGCAGTCCGCGACAGGGGTCTATCACAGATACGCAGTATTTT. Amino acids: CASSPRQGSITDTQYF.